This T cell receptor beta chain was identified in a study of cytomegalovirus exposure and HLA in healthy donors. Study-wide results and limits: As was reported, the classifier diagnosed cytomegalovirus status with high specificity and sensitivity.

A remark on this clone: Its antigen is unidentified.

A multiplex PCR was run with 60 Vbeta primers and 13 Jbeta primers. The repertoire was sequenced with immunoSEQ multiplex PCR; TCRdb's copy has only in-frame clones and lacks some. There are about 240,000 clones in the sample; around 80% occur only once, and 5% to 6% lies in the top ten. This CDR3 contains 15 residues. J gave up 4 bases and V 1 base, and 2 bases lay outside the gene matches. CDR1 is SGHNT and CDR2 is YENEEA in the germline V gene. This TCR was sampled from a woman aged 40 to 55 in good health and CMV-seropositive. The specimen was PBMCs. The gene calls are TRBV11-3 and TRBJ2-1; 9 positions match TRBD1. DNA for the CDR3: TGTGCCAGCAGCTTAGTCGGACAGGGGTACAATGAGCAGTTCTTC. Translated, it gives CASSLVGQGYNEQFF.